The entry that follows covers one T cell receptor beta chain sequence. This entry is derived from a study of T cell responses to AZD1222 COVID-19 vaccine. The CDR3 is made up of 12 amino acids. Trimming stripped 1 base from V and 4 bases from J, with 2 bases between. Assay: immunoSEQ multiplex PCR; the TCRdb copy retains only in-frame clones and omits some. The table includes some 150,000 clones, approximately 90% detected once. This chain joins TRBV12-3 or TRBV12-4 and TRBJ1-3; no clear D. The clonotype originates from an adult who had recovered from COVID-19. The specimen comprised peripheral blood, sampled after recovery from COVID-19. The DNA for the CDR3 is TGTGCCAGCAGTTTAGGGGGAAACACCATATATTTT. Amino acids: CASSLGGNTIYF.